These 10 T cell receptor beta chains were all obtained from the same sample, sequenced in a study of CD8+ T cells in alopecia areata. cDNA serving as the sequencing template came from extracted, reverse transcribed RNA. Profiled with immunoSEQ multiplex PCR; TCRdb holds only in-frame clones, not every one. The sample holds over 150,000 clones, 56% seen once. Sequencing input: CD8+ T cells sorted from blood. Receptors were obtained from a human donor in good health.

The rearrangement links TRBV27 to TRBJ1-2, with 9 bases that match TRBD1. Germline loops: CDR1 MNHEY, CDR2 SMNVEV (reference sequence). V gave up 5 bases and J gave up 9 bases; unmatched junction bases: 13. CDR3 size: 15 residues. CDR3 region: CASSLRTGARGSYTF. The DNA for the CDR3 is TGTGCCAGCAGTCTACGGACAGGGGCGAGAGGGAGCTACACCTTC.

A note on this clone: Other DNA sequences of this sample code for an identical CDR3. The chain combines TRBV29-1 with TRBJ1-1; no reliable D call. The germline gives CDR1 SQVTM, CDR2 ANQGSEA. Between the trimmed V and J ends, which lost 4 bases and 0 bases, there was a span of 3 bases. The CDR3 consists of 11 residues. The CDR3, as DNA: TGCAGCGTTGTCTTGAACACTGAAGCTTTCTTT. The encoded protein is CSVVLNTEAFF.

J is TRBJ1-2 and V is TRBV29-1; D gene unclear. The V gene's germline CDR1 is SQVTM and CDR2 ANQGSEA. V shed 1 base and J shed 8 bases, with 11 bases lying between them. This CDR3 spans 12 amino acids. CDR3 sequence reads: CSVEGRGQGYTF. As DNA, the CDR3 is TGCAGCGTTGAAGGTAGAGGGCAAGGCTACACCTTC.

This clone occurred a few times. The chain recombines TRBV7-9 with TRBJ2-5, with 7 bases identical to TRBD2. This CDR3 has 18 residues. With 5 bases clipped from V and 0 bases from J, the junction kept 15 bases outside the gene matches. CDR1 is SEHNR and CDR2 is FQNEAQ in the germline V gene (reference sequence). The CDR3 loop is CASSLWGAGLLYQETQYF. The CDR3 nucleotides read TGTGCCAGCAGCCTCTGGGGAGCGGGGTTACTGTACCAAGAGACCCAGTACTTC.

The V and J genes are TRBV27 and TRBJ2-1, with 8 bases lining up with TRBD2. This CDR3 spans 13 amino acids. Germline V gene lookup returns CDR1 MNHEY and CDR2 SMNVEV (reference sequence). Unmatched junction bases numbered 6, after V lost 7 bases and J lost 7 bases. CDR3 amino acids: CASTNGGANEQFF. The DNA for the CDR3 is TGTGCCAGCACTAACGGGGGGGCTAATGAGCAGTTCTTC.

The V and J genes are TRBV29-1 and TRBJ2-6, with TRBD2 as a possible D gene (5 bases). The germline V gene has CDR1 SQVTM and CDR2 ANQGSEA. V was cut by 4 bases and J by 0 bases, with 16 bases left in between. The length of the CDR3 is 17 residues. CDR3 DNA sequence: TGCAGCGTTGGAGGCGAGGGCAGCACCTCTGGGGCCAACGTCCTGACTTTC. It translates to CSVGGEGSTSGANVLTF.

This clone was counted a single time. The chain couples TRBV29-1 to TRBJ1-2; no reliable D call. Germline V lookup: CDR1 SQVTM, CDR2 ANQGSEA. V lost 1 base, J lost 7 bases, and 13 bases lay in between. CDR3 length: 13 amino acids. CDR3 amino acids: CSVEGVGEGGYTF. The CDR3 DNA reads TGCAGCGTTGAAGGTGTTGGGGAGGGTGGCTACACCTTC.

Note on this clone: The junction does not match germline at one end; this may be a read error. The chain is built from TRBV2 and TRBJ2-5, with D possibly being TRBD1 (6 bases). The CDR3 sequence is 13 residues long. The germline CDR1 and CDR2 sequences are SNHLY and FYNNEI. CDR3 nucleotide sequence: TGTGCCGGCAGTGACAGGCCGGAGGAGACCCAGTACTTC. As protein: CAGSDRPEETQYF.

This clone was seen a handful of times. The V gene is TRBV6-6, the J gene TRBJ1-1, with 8 bases identical to TRBD1. V was pared by 2 bases and J by 4 bases, with 6 bases of the junction left unmatched. The CDR3 is made up of 15 amino acids. The germline CDR1 and CDR2 sequences are MNHNY and SVGAGI (reference sequence). Here the CDR3 DNA reads TGTGCCAGCAGTTACCTCGGACAGGGATCCACTGAAGCTTTCTTT. Translating it yields CASSYLGQGSTEAFF.

This clone has a single count. V usage is TRBV9 and J usage is TRBJ2-5; D is possibly TRBD2 (6 bases). This CDR3 has 15 amino acids. The germline V and J ends were trimmed by 0 bases and 0 bases, with 9 bases remaining between them. Germline CDR1 is SGDLS and CDR2 is YYNGEE. The CDR3: CASSVDGGYQETQYF. CDR3 nucleotide sequence: TGTGCCAGCAGCGTAGACGGGGGATACCAAGAGACCCAGTACTTC.